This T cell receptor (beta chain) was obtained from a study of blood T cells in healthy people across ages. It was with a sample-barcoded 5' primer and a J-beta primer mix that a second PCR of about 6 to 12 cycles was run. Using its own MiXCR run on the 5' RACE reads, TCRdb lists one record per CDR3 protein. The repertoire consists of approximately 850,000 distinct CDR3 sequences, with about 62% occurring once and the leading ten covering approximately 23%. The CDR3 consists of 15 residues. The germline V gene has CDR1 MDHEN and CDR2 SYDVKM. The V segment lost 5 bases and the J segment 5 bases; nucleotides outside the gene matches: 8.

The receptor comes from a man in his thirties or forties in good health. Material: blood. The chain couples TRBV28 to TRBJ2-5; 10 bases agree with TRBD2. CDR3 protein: CASSPFSGRRETQYF. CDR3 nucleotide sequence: TGTGCCAGCAGTCCGTTTAGCGGGAGGCGTGAGACCCAGTACTTC. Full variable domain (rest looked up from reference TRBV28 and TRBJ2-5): DVKVTQSSRYLVKRTGEKVFLECVQDMDHENMFWYRQDPGLGLRLIYFSYDVKMKEKGDIPEGYSVSREKKERFSLILESASTNQTSMYLCASSPFSGRRETQYFGPGTRLLVL.